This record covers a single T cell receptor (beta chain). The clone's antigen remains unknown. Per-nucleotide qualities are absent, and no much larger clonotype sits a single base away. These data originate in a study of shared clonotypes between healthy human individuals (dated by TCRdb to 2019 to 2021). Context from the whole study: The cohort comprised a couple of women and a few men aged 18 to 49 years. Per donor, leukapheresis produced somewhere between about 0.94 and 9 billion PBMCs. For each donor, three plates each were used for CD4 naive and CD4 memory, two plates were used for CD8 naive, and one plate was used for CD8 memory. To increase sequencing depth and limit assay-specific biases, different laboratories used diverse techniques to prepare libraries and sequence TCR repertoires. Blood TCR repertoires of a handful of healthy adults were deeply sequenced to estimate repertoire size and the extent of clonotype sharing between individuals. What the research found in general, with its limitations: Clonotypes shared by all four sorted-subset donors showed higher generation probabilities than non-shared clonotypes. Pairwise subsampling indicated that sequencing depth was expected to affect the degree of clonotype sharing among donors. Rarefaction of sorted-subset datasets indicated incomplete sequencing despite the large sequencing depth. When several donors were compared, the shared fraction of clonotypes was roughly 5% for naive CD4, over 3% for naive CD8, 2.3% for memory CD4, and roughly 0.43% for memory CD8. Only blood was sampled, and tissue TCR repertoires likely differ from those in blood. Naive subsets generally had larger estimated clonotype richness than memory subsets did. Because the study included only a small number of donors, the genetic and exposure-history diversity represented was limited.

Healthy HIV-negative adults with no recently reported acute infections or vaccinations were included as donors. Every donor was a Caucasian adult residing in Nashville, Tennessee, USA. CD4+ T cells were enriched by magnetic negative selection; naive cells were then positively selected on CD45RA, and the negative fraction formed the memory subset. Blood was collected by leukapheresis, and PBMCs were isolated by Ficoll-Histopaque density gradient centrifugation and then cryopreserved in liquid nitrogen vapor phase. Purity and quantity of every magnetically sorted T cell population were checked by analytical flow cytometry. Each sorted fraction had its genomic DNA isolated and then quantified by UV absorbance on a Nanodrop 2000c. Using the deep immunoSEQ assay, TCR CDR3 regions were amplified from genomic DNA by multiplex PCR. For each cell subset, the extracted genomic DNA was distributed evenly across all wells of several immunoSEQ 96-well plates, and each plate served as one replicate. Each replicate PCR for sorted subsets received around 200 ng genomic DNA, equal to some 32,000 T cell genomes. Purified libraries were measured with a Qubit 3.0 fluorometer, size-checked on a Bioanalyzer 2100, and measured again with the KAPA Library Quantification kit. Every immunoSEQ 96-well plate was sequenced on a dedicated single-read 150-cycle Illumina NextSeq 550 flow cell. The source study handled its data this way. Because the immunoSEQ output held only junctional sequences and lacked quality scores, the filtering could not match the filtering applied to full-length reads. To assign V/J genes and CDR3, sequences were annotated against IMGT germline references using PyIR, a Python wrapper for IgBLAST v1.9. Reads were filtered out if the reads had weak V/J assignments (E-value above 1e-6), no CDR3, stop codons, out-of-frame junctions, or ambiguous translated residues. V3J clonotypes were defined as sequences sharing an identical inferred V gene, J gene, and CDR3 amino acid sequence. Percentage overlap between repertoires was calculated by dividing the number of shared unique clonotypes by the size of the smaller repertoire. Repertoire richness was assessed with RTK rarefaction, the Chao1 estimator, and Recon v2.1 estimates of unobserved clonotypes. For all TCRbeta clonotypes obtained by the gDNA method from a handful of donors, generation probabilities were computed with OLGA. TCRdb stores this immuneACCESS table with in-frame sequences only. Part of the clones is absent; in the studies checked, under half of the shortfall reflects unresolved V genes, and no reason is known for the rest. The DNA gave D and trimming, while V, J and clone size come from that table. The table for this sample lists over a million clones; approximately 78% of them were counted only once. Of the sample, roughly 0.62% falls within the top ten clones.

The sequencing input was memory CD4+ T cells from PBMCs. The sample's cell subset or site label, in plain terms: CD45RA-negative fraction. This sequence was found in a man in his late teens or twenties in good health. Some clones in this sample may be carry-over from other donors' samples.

At the DNA level, the sequence is TGTGCCAGCAGTGAGCTAGCGGGAGGTGCATGGGGGCCGTTCTTC. The encoded protein is CASSELAGGAWGPFF. The chain uses TRBV6-1 and TRBJ2-1; a stretch of 11 junction bases matches TRBD2. For this chain, trimming is 3 bases at the V end and 15 bases at the J end, and the number of junction bases without a gene match is 13. Inclusive of the bounding cysteine and phenylalanine, the CDR3 is 15 residues long. Only CDR3 DNA remains: 45 bases, in frame from the first base. Per the germline V gene, MNHNS is the CDR1 and SASEGT is the CDR2.